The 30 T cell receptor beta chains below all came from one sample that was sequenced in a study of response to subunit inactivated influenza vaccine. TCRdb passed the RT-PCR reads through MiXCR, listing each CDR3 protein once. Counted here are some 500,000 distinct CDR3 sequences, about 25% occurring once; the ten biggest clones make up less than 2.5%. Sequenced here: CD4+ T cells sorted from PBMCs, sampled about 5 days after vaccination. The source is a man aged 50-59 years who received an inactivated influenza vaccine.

CDR3 in amino acids: CASTDRSSGALNAEQFF. CDR3 nucleotides: TGTGCCAGCACCGACAGGTCTAGCGGGGCACTCAATGCGGAGCAGTTCTTC. The chain has TRBV6-1 and TRBJ2-1, with 9 bases that match TRBD2. The J segment lost 10 bases and the V segment lost 7 bases, leaving 20 bases of the junction unmatched. The CDR3 consists of 17 residues. Germline V lookup: CDR1 MNHNS, CDR2 SASEGT.

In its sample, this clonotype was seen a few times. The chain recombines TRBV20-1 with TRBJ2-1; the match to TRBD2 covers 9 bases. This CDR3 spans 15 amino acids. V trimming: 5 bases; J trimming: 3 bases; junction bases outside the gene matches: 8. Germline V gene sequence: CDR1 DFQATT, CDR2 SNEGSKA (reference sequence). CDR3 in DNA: TGCAGTGCTTCCCCTCTAGCGGGAAACTACAATGAGCAGTTCTTC. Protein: CSASPLAGNYNEQFF.

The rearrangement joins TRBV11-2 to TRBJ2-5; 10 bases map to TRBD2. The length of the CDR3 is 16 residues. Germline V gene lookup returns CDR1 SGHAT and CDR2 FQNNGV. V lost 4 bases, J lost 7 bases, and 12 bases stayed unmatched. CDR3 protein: CASSSLAGATPGTQYF. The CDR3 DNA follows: TGTGCCAGCAGCTCCCTAGCGGGAGCTACTCCAGGGACCCAGTACTTC.

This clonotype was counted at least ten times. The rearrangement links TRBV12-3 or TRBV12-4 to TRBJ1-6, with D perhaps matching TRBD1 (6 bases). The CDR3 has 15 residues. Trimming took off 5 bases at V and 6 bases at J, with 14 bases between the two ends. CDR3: CASSISTGVNSPLHF. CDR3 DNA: TGTGCCAGCAGTATATCGACAGGAGTTAATTCACCCCTCCACTTT.

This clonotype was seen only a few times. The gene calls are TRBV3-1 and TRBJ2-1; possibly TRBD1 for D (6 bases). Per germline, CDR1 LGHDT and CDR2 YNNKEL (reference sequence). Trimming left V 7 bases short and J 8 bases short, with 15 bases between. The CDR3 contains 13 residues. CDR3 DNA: TGTGCCAGCAATAACAGGGATATCGATGAGCAGTTCTTC. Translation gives CASNNRDIDEQFF.

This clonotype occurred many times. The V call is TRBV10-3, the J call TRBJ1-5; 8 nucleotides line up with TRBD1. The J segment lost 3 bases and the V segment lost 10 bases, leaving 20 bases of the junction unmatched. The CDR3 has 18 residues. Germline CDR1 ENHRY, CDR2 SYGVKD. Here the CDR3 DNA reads TGTGCCACCTCGGGCCAAGGCGACAGGGGAGGGTACAATCAGCCCCAGCATTTT. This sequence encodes CATSGQGDRGGYNQPQHF.

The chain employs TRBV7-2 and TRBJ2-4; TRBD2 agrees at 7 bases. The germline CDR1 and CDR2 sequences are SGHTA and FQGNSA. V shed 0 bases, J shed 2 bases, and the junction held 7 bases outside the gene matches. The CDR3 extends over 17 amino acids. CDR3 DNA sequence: TGTGCCAGCAGCTTAGCAGGGGCGGGAGTTTCCAAAAACATTCAGTACTTC. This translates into CASSLAGAGVSKNIQYF.

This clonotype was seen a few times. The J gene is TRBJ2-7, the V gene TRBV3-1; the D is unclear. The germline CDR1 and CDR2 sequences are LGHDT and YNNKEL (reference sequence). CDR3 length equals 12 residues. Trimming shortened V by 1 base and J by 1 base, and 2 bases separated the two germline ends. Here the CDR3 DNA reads TGTGCCAGCAGCCAAGCGTCCTACGAGCAGTACTTC. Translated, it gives CASSQASYEQYF.

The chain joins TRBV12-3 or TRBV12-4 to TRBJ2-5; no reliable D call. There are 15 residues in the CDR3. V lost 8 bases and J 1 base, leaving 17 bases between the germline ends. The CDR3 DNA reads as TGTGCCAGCCGACCAACTCACAAGATCCAAGAGACCCAGTACTTC. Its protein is CASRPTHKIQETQYF.

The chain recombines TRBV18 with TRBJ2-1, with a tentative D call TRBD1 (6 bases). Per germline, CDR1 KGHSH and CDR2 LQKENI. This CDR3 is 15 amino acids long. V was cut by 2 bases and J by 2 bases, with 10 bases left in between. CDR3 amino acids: CASSPVQGTYNEQFF. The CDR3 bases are TGTGCCAGCTCACCAGTGCAGGGGACCTACAATGAGCAGTTCTTC.

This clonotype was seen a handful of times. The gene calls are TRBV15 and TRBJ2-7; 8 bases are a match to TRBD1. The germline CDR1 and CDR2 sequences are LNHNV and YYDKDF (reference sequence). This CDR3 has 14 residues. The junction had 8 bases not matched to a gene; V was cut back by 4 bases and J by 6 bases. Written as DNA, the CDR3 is TGTGCCACCAGCAAGCACAGGGGGGACTCCGAGCAGTACTTC. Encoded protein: CATSKHRGDSEQYF.

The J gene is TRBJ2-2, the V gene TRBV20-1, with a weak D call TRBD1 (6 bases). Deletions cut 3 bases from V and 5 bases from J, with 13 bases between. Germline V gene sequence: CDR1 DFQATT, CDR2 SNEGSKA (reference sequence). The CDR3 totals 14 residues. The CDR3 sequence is CSASRGARTGELFF. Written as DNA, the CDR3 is TGCAGTGCTAGCAGGGGAGCGAGGACCGGGGAGCTGTTTTTT.

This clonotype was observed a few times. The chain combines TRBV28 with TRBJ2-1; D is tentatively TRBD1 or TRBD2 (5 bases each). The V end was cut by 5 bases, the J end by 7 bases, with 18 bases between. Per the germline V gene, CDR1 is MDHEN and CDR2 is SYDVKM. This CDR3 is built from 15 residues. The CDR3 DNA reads TGTGCCAGCAGTCTCCCGGGACCCGTCTCGAATGAGCAGTTCTTC. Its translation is CASSLPGPVSNEQFF.

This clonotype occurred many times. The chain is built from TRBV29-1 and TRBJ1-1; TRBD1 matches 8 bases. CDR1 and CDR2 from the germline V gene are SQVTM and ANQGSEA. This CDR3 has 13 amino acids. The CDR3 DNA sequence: TGCACCGTATTCGACAGGGGGAACACTGAAGCTTTCTTT. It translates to CTVFDRGNTEAFF.

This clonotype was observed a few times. The CDR3 region is CASSLAAQETQYF. The CDR3 bases are TGTGCCAGCAGTTTAGCTGCACAAGAGACCCAGTACTTC. The J gene is TRBJ2-5, the V gene TRBV28; no firm D call. Trimming pared 2 bases from V and 2 bases from J, leaving 6 bases between. Germline lookup yields CDR1 MDHEN and CDR2 SYDVKM. This CDR3 region has 13 residues.

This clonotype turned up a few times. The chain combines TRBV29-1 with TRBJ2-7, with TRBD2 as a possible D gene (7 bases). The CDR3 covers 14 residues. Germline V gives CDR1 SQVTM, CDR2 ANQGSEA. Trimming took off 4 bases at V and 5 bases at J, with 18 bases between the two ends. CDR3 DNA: TGCAGCGTTGCCGTTTTGGGAGGGGGTAACGAGCAGTACTTC. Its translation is CSVAVLGGGNEQYF.

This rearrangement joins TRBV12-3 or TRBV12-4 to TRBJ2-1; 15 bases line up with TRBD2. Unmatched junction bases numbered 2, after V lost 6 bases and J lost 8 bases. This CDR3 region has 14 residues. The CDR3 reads CASRGLAGGHEQFF. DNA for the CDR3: TGTGCCAGCAGGGGACTAGCGGGAGGACATGAGCAGTTCTTC.

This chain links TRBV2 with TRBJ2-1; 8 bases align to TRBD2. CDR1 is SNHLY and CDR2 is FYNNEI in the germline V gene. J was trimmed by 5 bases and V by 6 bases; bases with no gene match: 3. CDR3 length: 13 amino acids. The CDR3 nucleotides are TGTGCCAGCAGGGGCGGGGGGAACAATGAGCAGTTCTTC. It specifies CASRGGGNNEQFF. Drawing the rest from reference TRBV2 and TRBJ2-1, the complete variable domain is EPEVTQTPSHQVTQMGQEVILRCVPISNHLYFYWYRQILGQKVEFLVSFYNNEISEKSEIFDDQFSVERPDGSNFTLKIRSTKLEDSAMYFCASRGGGNNEQFFGPGTRLTVL.

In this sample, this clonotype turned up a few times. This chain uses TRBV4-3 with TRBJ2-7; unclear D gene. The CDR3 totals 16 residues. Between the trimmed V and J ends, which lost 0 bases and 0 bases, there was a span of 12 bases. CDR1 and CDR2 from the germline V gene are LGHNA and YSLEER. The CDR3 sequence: CASSQEVGITSYEQYF. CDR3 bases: TGCGCCAGCAGCCAAGAAGTGGGGATAACCTCCTACGAGCAGTACTTC.

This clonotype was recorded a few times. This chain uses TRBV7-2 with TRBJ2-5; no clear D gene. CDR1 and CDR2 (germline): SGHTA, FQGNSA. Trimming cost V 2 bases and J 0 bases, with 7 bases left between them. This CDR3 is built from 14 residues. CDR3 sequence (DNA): TGTGCCAGCAGCTTACAGATCGACCAAGAGACCCAGTACTTC. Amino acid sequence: CASSLQIDQETQYF.

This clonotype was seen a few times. CDR3 sequence reads: CASFQGGSSYNEQFF. CDR3 sequence (DNA): TGTGCCAGCTTCCAAGGAGGGAGCTCCTACAATGAGCAGTTCTTC. The V gene is TRBV6-1, the J gene TRBJ2-1; possible D gene TRBD2, 6 bases. Germline values: CDR1 MNHNS, CDR2 SASEGT. V lost 8 bases, J lost 0 bases, and 14 bases lay in between. This CDR3 is 15 amino acids long.

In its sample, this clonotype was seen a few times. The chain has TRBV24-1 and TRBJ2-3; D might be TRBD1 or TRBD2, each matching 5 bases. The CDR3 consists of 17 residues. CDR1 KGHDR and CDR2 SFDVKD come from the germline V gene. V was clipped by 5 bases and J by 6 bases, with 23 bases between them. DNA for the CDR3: TGTGCCACCAGTGCCCCCGGTGCAGGGACCGCGTCCGATACGCAGTATTTT. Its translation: CATSAPGAGTASDTQYF.

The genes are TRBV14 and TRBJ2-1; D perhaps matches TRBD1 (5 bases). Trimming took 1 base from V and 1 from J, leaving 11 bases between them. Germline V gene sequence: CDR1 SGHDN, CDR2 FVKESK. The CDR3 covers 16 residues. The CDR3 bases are TGTGCCAGCAGCCAAGTAGGGCAGGGTTCCTACAATGAGCAGTTCTTC. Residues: CASSQVGQGSYNEQFF.

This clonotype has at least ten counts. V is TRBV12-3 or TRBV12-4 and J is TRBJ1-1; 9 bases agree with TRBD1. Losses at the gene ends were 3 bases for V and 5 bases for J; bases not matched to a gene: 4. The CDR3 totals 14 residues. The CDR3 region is CASSFGQGTTEAFF. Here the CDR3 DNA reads TGTGCCAGCAGTTTTGGACAGGGGACGACTGAAGCTTTCTTT.

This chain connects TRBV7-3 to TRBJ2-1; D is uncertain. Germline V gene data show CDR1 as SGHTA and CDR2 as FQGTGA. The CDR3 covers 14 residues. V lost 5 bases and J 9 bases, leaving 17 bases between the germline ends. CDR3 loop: CASSKTGRSVEQFF. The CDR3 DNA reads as TGTGCCAGCAGCAAAACGGGCCGCTCCGTTGAGCAGTTCTTC. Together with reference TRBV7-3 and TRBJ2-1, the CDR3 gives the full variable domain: GAGVSQTPSNKVTEKGKYVELRCDPISGHTALYWYRQSLGQGPEFLIYFQGTGAADDSGLPNDRFFAVRPEGSVSTLKIQRTERGDSAVYLCASSKTGRSVEQFFGPGTRLTVL.

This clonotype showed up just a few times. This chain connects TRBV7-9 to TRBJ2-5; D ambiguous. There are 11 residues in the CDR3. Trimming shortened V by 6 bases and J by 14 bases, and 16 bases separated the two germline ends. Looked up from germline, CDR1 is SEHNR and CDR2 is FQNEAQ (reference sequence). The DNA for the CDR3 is TGTGCCAGCAGAATCGTCGATGTCCAATACTTC. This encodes CASRIVDVQYF.

In nucleotides, the CDR3 is TGCAGCGCCGAAATCACAGATACGCAGTATTTT. Its translation: CSAEITDTQYF. The rearrangement uses TRBV29-1 and TRBJ2-3; D gene unclear. Trimming shortened V by 7 bases and J by 2 bases, and 7 bases separated the two germline ends. The CDR3 covers 11 residues. CDR1 is SQVTM and CDR2 is ANQGSEA in the germline V gene.

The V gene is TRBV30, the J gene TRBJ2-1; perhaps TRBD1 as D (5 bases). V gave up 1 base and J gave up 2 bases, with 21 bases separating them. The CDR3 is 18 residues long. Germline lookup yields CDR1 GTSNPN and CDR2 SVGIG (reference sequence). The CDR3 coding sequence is TGTGCCTGGAGTGAGGGGTTCGGTTTGGGCGTTGCCTACAATGAGCAGTTCTTC. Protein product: CAWSEGFGLGVAYNEQFF.

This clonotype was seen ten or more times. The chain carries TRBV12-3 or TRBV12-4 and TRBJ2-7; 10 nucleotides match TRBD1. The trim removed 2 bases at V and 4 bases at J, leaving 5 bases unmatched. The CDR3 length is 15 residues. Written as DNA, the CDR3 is TGTGCCAGCAGTTTAACCGGGACAGGGGCGTACGAGCAGTACTTC. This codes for CASSLTGTGAYEQYF.

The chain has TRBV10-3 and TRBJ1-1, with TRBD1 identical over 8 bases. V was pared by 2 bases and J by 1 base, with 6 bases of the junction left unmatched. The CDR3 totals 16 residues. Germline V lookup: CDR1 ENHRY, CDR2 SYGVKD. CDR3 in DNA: TGTGCCATCAGTGAGGGCAGGGGGCGCCGGAACACTGAAGCTTTCTTT. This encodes CAISEGRGRRNTEAFF.